These 13 T cell receptor beta chains were sequenced from one sample in a study of OX40 agonist ivuxolimab in advanced cancers. The repertoire was sequenced with immunoSEQ multiplex PCR; TCRdb's copy has only in-frame clones and lacks some. The table lists 60,000 to 85,000 clones, more than 75% of them singletons. Sample: CD4+ or CD8+ T cells sorted from blood, taken in a trial of the OX40 agonist ivuxolimab. The receptors shown here come from an adult with an advanced solid tumor such as melanoma, head and neck, liver or kidney cancer.

The rearrangement links TRBV19 to TRBJ1-4; a possible D gene is TRBD1 (6 bases). The CDR3 is 15 amino acids. Between the trimmed V and J ends, which lost 5 bases and 2 bases, there was a span of 12 bases. Germline values: CDR1 LNHDA, CDR2 SQIVND (reference sequence). The CDR3 here is CASSVRTVTNEKLFF. The CDR3, as DNA: TGTGCCAGTAGTGTCCGGACAGTCACTAATGAAAAACTGTTTTTT.

This clone appeared a few times. The rearrangement links TRBV29-1 to TRBJ1-4; 9 bases agree with TRBD1. Germline CDR1 reads SQVTM; CDR2 reads ANQGSEA. Trimming cost V 6 bases and J 8 bases; bases outside gene matches: 7. The CDR3 length is 13 residues. The CDR3 region has the DNA TGCAGCGTAGCCGGGACAGGGAGCGAAAAACTGTTTTTT. Translating gives CSVAGTGSEKLFF.

The chain is built from TRBV6-5 and TRBJ1-3; D gene unclear. CDR1 MNHEY and CDR2 SVGAGI come from the germline V gene. The CDR3 spans 15 residues. Trimming pared 6 bases from V and 0 bases from J, leaving 12 bases between. The CDR3 is CASSSDYGSGNTIYF. The CDR3 region has the DNA TGTGCCAGCAGCTCGGACTACGGCTCTGGAAACACCATATATTTT.

J is TRBJ2-1 and V is TRBV11-2, with D unresolved. Germline V gives CDR1 SGHAT, CDR2 FQNNGV. The V end lost 3 bases, the J end lost 3 bases, and 15 bases lay between the germline ends. The CDR3 has 16 residues. In nucleotides, the CDR3 is TGTGCCAGCAGCTTCCCGGGTCGACGGAGCTACAATGAGCAGTTCTTC. Its protein product is CASSFPGRRSYNEQFF.

The V gene is TRBV18, the J gene TRBJ2-5; no reliable D call. The CDR3 runs 15 residues. Per the germline V gene, CDR1 is KGHSH and CDR2 is LQKENI. Trimming removed 0 bases from V and 2 bases from J, with 10 bases in between. The CDR3 loop reads CASSPPGSLQETQYF. CDR3 DNA sequence: TGTGCCAGCTCACCACCGGGCAGCCTACAAGAGACCCAGTACTTC.

The chain is built from TRBV5-1 and TRBJ2-1, with D unclear. The V gene's germline CDR1 is SGHRS and CDR2 YFSETQ. Trimming cost V 3 bases and J 7 bases, with 14 bases left between them. This CDR3 is built from 14 residues. The CDR3 loop reads CASSSRTGPNEQFF. CDR3 in DNA: TGCGCCAGCAGCTCCCGAACCGGCCCTAATGAGCAGTTCTTC.

The chain combines TRBV5-4 with TRBJ2-7; 12 nucleotides match TRBD1. This CDR3 is built from 17 residues. Germline loops: CDR1 SGHNT, CDR2 YYREEE (reference sequence). J was trimmed by 2 bases and V by 5 bases; bases with no gene match: 11. CDR3 amino acids: CASRGYSRDRGPYEQYF. The CDR3 DNA reads TGTGCCAGCAGGGGCTACTCCCGGGACAGGGGGCCCTACGAGCAGTACTTC.

The V and J genes are TRBV7-2 and TRBJ2-3; 7 bases are a match to TRBD2. The J segment lost 4 bases and the V segment lost 2 bases, leaving 6 bases of the junction unmatched. The germline V gene encodes CDR1 SGHTA and CDR2 FQGNSA. This CDR3 has 15 residues. The CDR3 DNA follows: TGTGCCAGCAGCTTACGGCGGGAGTACCCAGATACGCAGTATTTT. Protein sequence: CASSLRREYPDTQYF.

CDR3 DNA: TGCGCCAGCAGCCCGGGACAGCCCTACGAGCAGTACTTC. This sequence encodes CASSPGQPYEQYF. The rearrangement joins TRBV5-1 to TRBJ2-7; 7 bases map to TRBD1. J gave up 2 bases and V 4 bases, and 3 bases lay outside the gene matches. Germline V gene sequence: CDR1 SGHRS, CDR2 YFSETQ. CDR3 length: 13 amino acids.

The chain couples TRBV30 to TRBJ2-3, with 9 bases aligning to TRBD1. This CDR3 has 12 residues. The trim removed 5 bases at V and 3 bases at J, leaving 0 bases unmatched. Germline CDR1 is GTSNPN and CDR2 is SVGIG (reference sequence). For the CDR3, the DNA is TGTGCCTGGGGACAGGGGACAGATACGCAGTATTTT. As protein: CAWGQGTDTQYF.

The chain joins TRBV5-1 to TRBJ2-2, with TRBD2 as a possible D gene (6 bases). The V gene lost 0 bases and the J gene lost 4 bases, with 13 bases spanning the gap. The CDR3 extends over 16 amino acids. Germline V gene sequence: CDR1 SGHRS, CDR2 YFSETQ. The CDR3: CASSLGVPSATGELFF. DNA of the CDR3: TGCGCCAGCAGCTTGGGGGTCCCTAGCGCCACCGGGGAGCTGTTTTTT.

This clone was found once. V gene TRBV27 combines with J gene TRBJ2-7; D is ambiguous. CDR3 length equals 12 residues. The V gene's germline CDR1 is MNHEY and CDR2 SMNVEV (reference sequence). V lost 2 bases, J lost 6 bases, and 8 bases lay in between. In nucleotides, the CDR3 is TGTGCCAGCAGTTTAGGATTGGGCGAGCAGTACTTC. Its translation: CASSLGLGEQYF.

This chain joins TRBV7-2 and TRBJ2-3, with TRBD1 matching over 10 bases. From germline, CDR1 is SGHTA and CDR2 FQGNSA. CDR3 size: 16 residues. V lost 5 bases, J lost 7 bases, and 12 bases stayed unmatched. This CDR3 is CASSSDPTGGGNTQYF. DNA of the CDR3: TGTGCCAGCAGCAGCGACCCGACAGGGGGCGGCAATACGCAGTATTTT.